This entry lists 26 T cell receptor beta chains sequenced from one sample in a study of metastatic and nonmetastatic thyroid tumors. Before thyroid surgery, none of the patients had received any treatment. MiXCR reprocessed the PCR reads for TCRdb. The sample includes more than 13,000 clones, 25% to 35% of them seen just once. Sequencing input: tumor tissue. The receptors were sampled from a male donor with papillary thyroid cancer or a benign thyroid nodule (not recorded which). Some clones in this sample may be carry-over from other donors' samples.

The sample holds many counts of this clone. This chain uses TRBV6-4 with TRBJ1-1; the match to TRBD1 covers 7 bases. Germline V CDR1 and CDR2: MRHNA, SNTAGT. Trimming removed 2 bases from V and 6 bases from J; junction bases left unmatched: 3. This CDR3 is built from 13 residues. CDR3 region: CASSDTDRAEAFF. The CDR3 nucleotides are TGTGCCAGCAGTGACACCGACAGGGCTGAAGCTTTCTTT.

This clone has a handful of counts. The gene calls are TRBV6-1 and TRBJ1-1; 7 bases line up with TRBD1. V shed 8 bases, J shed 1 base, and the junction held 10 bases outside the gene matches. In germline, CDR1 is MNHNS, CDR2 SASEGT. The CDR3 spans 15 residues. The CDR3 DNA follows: TGTGCCAGCGGAAAGCCTCGGGACAGGAACACTGAAGCTTTCTTT. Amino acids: CASGKPRDRNTEAFF.

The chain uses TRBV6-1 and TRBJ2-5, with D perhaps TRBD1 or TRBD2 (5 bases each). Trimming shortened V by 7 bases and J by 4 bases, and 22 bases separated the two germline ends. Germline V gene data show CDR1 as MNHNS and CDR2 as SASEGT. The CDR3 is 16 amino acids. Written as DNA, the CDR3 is TGTGCCAGCAAATTATTTGGGACCGTGGCGGTAGAGACCCAGTACTTC. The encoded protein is CASKLFGTVAVETQYF.

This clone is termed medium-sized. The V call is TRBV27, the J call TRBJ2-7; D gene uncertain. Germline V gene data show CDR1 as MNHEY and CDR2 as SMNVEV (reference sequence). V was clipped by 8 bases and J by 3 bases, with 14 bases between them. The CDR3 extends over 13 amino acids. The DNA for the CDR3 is TGTGCCAGCGGTAAGACCCGACTCTACGAGCAGTACTTC. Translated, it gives CASGKTRLYEQYF.

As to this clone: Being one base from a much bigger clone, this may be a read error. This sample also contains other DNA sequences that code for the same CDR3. CDR3 in amino acids: CASSRVTAGAEAFF. The DNA of the CDR3 is TGTGCCAGCAGTCGGGTAACTGCTGGGGCTGAAGCTTTCTTT. The J gene is TRBJ1-1, the V gene TRBV6-1, with no clear D. The CDR3 extends over 14 amino acids. The ends were cut back, 5 bases at V and 6 bases at J, with 16 bases in the middle. Germline CDR1 is MNHNS and CDR2 is SASEGT.

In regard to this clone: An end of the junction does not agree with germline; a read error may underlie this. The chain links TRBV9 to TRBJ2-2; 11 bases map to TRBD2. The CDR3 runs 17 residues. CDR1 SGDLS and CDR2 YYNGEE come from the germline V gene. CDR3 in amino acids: CASIPLGIAGGAGELFF. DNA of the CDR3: TGTGCCAGCATCCCCCTTGGGATAGCGGGAGGGGCCGGGGAGCTTTTTTTT.

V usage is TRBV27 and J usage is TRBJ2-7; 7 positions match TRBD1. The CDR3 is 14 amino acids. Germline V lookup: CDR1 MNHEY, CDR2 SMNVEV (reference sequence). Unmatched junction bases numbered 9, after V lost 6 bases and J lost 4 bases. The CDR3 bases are TGTGCCAGCAGCCAGGGACAGTTAAAATACGAGCAGTACTTC. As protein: CASSQGQLKYEQYF.

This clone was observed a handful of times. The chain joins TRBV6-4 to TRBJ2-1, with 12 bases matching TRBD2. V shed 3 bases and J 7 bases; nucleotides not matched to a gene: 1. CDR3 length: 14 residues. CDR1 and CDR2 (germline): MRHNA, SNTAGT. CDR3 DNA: TGTGCCAGCAGTGAGGGGACTAGCGGGAATGAGCAGTTCTTC. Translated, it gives CASSEGTSGNEQFF.

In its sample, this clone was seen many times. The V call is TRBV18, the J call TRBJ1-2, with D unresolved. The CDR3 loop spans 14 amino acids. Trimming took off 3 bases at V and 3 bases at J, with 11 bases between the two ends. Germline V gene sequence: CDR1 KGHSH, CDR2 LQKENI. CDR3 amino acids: CASSPFDLDYGYTF. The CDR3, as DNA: TGTGCCAGCTCACCGTTTGACTTGGACTATGGCTACACCTTC.

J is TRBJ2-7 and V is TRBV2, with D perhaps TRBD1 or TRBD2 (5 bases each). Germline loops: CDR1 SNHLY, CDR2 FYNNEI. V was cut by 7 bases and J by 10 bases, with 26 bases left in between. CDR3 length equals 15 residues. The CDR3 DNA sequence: TGTGCCAGCATCGAAGGGACGGTACCTCCCGCCGATCAGTACTTC. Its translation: CASIEGTVPPADQYF. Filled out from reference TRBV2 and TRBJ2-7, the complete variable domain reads EPEVTQTPSHQVTQMGQEVILRCVPISNHLYFYWYRQILGQKVEFLVSFYNNEISEKSEIFDDQFSVERPDGSNFTLKIRSTKLEDSAMYFCASIEGTVPPADQYFGPGTRLTVT.

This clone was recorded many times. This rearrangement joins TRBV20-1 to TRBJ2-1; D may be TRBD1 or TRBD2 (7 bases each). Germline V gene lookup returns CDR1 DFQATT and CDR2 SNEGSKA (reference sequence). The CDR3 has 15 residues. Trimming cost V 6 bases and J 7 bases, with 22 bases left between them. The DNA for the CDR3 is TGCAGTGCCCCGCGGGGGACAGAATTAAATAATGAGCAGTTCTTC. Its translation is CSAPRGTELNNEQFF.

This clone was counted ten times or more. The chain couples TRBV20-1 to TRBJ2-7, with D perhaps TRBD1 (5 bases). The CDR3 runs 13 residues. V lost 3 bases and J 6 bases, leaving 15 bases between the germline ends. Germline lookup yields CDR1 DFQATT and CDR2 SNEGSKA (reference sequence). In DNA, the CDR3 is TGCAGTGCTAGGTTTCAGGGTACCGGCGAGCAGTACTTC. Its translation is CSARFQGTGEQYF.

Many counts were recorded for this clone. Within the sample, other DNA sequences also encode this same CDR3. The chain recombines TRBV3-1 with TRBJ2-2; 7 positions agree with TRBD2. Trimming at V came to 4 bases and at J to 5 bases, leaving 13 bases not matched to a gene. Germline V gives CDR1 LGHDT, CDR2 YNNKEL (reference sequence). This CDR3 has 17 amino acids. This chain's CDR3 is CASSPWDYRNATGELFF. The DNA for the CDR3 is TGTGCCAGCAGCCCCTGGGACTATAGGAACGCGACCGGGGAGCTGTTTTTT.

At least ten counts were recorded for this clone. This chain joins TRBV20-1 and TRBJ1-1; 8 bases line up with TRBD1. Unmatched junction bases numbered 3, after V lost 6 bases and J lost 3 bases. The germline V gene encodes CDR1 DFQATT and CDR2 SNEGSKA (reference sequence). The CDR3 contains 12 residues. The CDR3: CSAPQGDTEAFF. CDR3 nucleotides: TGCAGTGCCCCACAGGGGGACACTGAAGCTTTCTTT.

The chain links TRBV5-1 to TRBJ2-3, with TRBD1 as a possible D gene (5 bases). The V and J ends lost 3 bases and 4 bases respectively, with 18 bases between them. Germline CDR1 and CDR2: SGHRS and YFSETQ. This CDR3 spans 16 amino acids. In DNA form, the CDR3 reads TGCGCCAGCAGCTCCTGGGTGCGGCAGGGCGCAGATACGCAGTATTTT. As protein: CASSSWVRQGADTQYF.

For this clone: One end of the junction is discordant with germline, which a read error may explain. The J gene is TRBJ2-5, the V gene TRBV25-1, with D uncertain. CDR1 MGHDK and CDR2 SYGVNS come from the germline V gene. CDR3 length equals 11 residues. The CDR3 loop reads CASSDCETQYF. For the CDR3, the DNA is TGTGCCAGCAGCGACTGTGAGACACAGTACTTC. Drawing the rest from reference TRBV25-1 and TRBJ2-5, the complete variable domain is EADIYQTPRYLVIGTGKKITLECSQTMGHDKMYWYQQDPGMELHLIHYSYGVNSTEKGDLSSESTVSRIRTEHFPLTLESARPSHTSQYLCASSDCETQYFGPGTRLLVL.

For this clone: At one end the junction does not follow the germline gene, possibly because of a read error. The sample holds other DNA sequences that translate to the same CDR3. DNA for the CDR3: TGTGCGAGCTCCCTCAAAGGGGGGTCGGGACTCGCGGGACCTACCTACGAGCAGTACTTC. Its translation: CASSLKGGSGLAGPTYEQYF. The chain is built from TRBV18 and TRBJ2-7; D may match TRBD1 or TRBD2 (6 bases each). CDR3 size: 20 residues. CDR1 is KGHSH, CDR2 LQKENI, per germline.

As DNA, the CDR3 is TGTGCCAGCAGCACCGCCGGGGGGCCAACGAACTATGGCTACACCTTC. Its translation: CASSTAGGPTNYGYTF. This chain links TRBV28 with TRBJ1-2; D possibly corresponds to TRBD1 (6 bases). V was clipped by 6 bases and J by 2 bases, with 19 bases between them. The CDR3 is 16 residues long. The germline gives CDR1 MDHEN, CDR2 SYDVKM.

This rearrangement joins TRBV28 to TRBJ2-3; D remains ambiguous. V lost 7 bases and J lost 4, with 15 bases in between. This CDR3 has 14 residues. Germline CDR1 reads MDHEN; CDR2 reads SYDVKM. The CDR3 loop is CASKRSVGPDTQYF. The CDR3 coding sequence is TGTGCCAGCAAAAGGAGCGTCGGACCAGATACGCAGTATTTT.

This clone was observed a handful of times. CDR3 nucleotides: TGTGCCATCAGTGAAAAGGGGGCGGGACATGGCTACACCTTC. Translation gives CAISEKGAGHGYTF. The chain combines TRBV10-3 with TRBJ1-2, with 7 bases aligning to TRBD1. CDR1 is ENHRY, CDR2 SYGVKD, per germline. This CDR3 comprises 14 residues. V lost 3 bases to trimming and J lost 6 bases; unmatched junction nucleotides: 7.

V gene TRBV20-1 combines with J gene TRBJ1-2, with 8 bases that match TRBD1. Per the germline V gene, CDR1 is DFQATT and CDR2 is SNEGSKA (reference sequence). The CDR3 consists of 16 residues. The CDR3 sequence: CTIPGTGPLGSYGYTF. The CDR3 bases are TGCACCATACCCGGGACAGGTCCCCTGGGATCCTATGGCTACACCTTC.

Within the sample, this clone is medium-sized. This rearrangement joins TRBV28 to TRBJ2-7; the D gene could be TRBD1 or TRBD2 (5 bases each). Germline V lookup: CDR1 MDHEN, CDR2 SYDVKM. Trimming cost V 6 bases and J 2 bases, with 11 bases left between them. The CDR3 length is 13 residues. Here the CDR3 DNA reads TGTGCCAGCAGGCGGCAGGGACCCTACGAGCAGTACTTC. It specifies CASRRQGPYEQYF.

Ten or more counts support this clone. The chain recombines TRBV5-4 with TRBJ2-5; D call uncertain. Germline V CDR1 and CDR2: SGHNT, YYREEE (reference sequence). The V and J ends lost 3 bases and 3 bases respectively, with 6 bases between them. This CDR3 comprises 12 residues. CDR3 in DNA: TGTGCCAGCAGCTCGGCGGAAGAGACCCAGTACTTC. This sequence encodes CASSSAEETQYF.

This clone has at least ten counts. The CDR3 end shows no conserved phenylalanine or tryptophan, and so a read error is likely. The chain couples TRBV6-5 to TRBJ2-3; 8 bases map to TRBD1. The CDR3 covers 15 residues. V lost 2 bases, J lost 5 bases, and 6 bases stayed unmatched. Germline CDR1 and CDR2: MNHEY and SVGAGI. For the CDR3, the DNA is TGTGCCAGCAGTTACGGGACAGGCTCGGGAGATACGCAGTATTCT. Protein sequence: CASSYGTGSGDTQYS.

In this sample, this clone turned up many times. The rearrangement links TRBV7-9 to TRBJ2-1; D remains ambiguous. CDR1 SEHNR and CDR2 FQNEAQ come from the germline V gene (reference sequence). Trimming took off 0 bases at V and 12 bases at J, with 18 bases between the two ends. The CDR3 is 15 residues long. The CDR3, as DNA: TGTGCCAGCAGCTTAGCCGAAGGCCTAGAGCTTGGGCAGTTCTTC. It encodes CASSLAEGLELGQFF.

CDR3 sequence (DNA): TGTGCCAGCAGATCCGGGTATAGCGGAAGCTCGTACAATGAGCAGTTCTTC. Residues: CASRSGYSGSSYNEQFF. The rearrangement uses TRBV6-2 or TRBV6-3 and TRBJ2-1; weak D call: TRBD2 (6 bases). Deletions cut 6 bases from V and 4 bases from J, with 22 bases between. The CDR3 length is 17 residues. Germline assignment: CDR1 MNHEY and CDR2 SVGEGT.